A selection of T cell receptor beta chains follows, all from one sample in a study of response to subunit inactivated influenza vaccine. TCRdb processed the RT-PCR reads anew with MiXCR; each CDR3 protein has one entry. Of just under 250,000 distinct CDR3 sequences in the sample, about 12% were seen once. Sequenced material: non-naive T cells sorted from PBMCs, taken less than 15 days before vaccination. The source is a man between 45 and 60 years old who received an inactivated influenza vaccine. Each CDR3 is given with its conserved first and last residue. A D gene is named only where the DNA matches it firmly. Part of the rows lack a size; the others show once, few, many or a class for expanded clones.

CDR3nt: TGTGCCAGCACTTCCATAGCGGGACCCTACGAGCAGTACTTC; CDR3aa: CASTSIAGPYEQYF; abundance: few; v_gene: TRBV6-2/TRBV6-3; j_gene: TRBJ2-7; d_gene: TRBD2
CDR3nt: TGTGCCAGCAGCTCGGGACTAGCGGGCACCGGGGAGCTGTTTTTT; CDR3aa: CASSSGLAGTGELFF; abundance: few; v_gene: TRBV7-9; j_gene: TRBJ2-2; d_gene: TRBD2
CDR3nt: TGTGCCACCAGCAGAGATACCAGCTACAATGAGCAGTTCTTC; CDR3aa: CATSRDTSYNEQFF; abundance: many; v_gene: TRBV15; j_gene: TRBJ2-1; d_gene: -
CDR3nt: TGTGCCAGCAGTGTAGATCGTGGCTACACCTTC; CDR3aa: CASSVDRGYTF; abundance: -; v_gene: TRBV2; j_gene: TRBJ1-2; d_gene: -
CDR3nt: TGTGCCAGCAGCCTAGCGGGGGGGCCGAGGGAGCAGTTCTTC; CDR3aa: CASSLAGGPREQFF; abundance: -; v_gene: TRBV7-2; j_gene: TRBJ2-1; d_gene: TRBD2
CDR3nt: TGCGCCAGCAGCCAAGATTACGGGAGGGCCGCAGATACGCAGTATTTT; CDR3aa: CASSQDYGRAADTQYF; abundance: many; v_gene: TRBV4-3; j_gene: TRBJ2-3; d_gene: TRBD2
CDR3nt: TGTGCCAGCAGCTTTAAGCCGAGGGAAACCTTAGCCAAAAACATTCAGTACTTC; CDR3aa: CASSFKPRETLAKNIQYF; abundance: few; v_gene: TRBV7-8; j_gene: TRBJ2-4; d_gene: -
CDR3nt: TGTGCCAGCGGAATTGTAGCGGGCCTACAAGAGACCCAGTACTTC; CDR3aa: CASGIVAGLQETQYF; abundance: -; v_gene: TRBV5-6; j_gene: TRBJ2-5; d_gene: TRBD2
CDR3nt: TGTGCCAGCAGCACGGGGGCTACCTATAATTCACCCCTCCACTTT; CDR3aa: CASSTGATYNSPLHF; abundance: -; v_gene: TRBV27; j_gene: TRBJ1-6; d_gene: -
CDR3nt: TGTGCCAGCAGTTTCGGGGGCGAGGCTGCAGATACGCAGTATTTT; CDR3aa: CASSFGGEAADTQYF; abundance: many; v_gene: TRBV28; j_gene: TRBJ2-3; d_gene: -
CDR3nt: TGTGCCATCATGTCGGGACAGGGGAGGGATGAGCAGTTCTTC; CDR3aa: CAIMSGQGRDEQFF; abundance: -; v_gene: TRBV10-3; j_gene: TRBJ2-1; d_gene: TRBD1
CDR3nt: TGCGCCAGCAGTTCAGGACTAGCGGGGGGGATCTACAATGAGCAGTTCTTC; CDR3aa: CASSSGLAGGIYNEQFF; abundance: -; v_gene: TRBV5-1; j_gene: TRBJ2-1; d_gene: TRBD2
CDR3nt: TGTGCCAGCAGCTTAGGCGGGAGGGCCCACAATGAGCAGTTCTTC; CDR3aa: CASSLGGRAHNEQFF; abundance: few; v_gene: TRBV7-2; j_gene: TRBJ2-1; d_gene: TRBD2
CDR3nt: TGTGCCAGCAGTCTTCGGACAGGATTAGCTAACTATGGCTACACCTTC; CDR3aa: CASSLRTGLANYGYTF; abundance: -; v_gene: TRBV14; j_gene: TRBJ1-2; d_gene: TRBD1
CDR3nt: TGTGCCAGCAGCGTGACCGGGACGGCGGGATATGGCTACACCTTC; CDR3aa: CASSVTGTAGYGYTF; abundance: -; v_gene: TRBV9; j_gene: TRBJ1-2; d_gene: -
CDR3nt: TGCGCCAGCAGCCAAGCGTCCCGATCAGGTGAAAAACTGTTTTTT; CDR3aa: CASSQASRSGEKLFF; abundance: many; v_gene: TRBV4-3; j_gene: TRBJ1-4; d_gene: -
CDR3nt: TGTGCCAGCAATACAGGGGGAAGGGGCTACAATGAGCAGTTCTTC; CDR3aa: CASNTGGRGYNEQFF; abundance: few; v_gene: TRBV2; j_gene: TRBJ2-1; d_gene: TRBD1
CDR3nt: TGCGCCAGCAGCTTAACGGGGGGGCTCAATGAGCAGTTCTTC; CDR3aa: CASSLTGGLNEQFF; abundance: -; v_gene: TRBV5-1; j_gene: TRBJ2-1; d_gene: TRBD2
CDR3nt: TGCAGTGCTAGAGATCAGGTATACCGCAATGAGCAGTTCTTC; CDR3aa: CSARDQVYRNEQFF; abundance: many; v_gene: TRBV20-1; j_gene: TRBJ2-1; d_gene: -
CDR3nt: TGCGCCAGCAGCTTAAGGGACAGGGTAGGGGCTGAAGCTTTCTTT; CDR3aa: CASSLRDRVGAEAFF; abundance: few; v_gene: TRBV5-1; j_gene: TRBJ1-1; d_gene: TRBD1
CDR3nt: TGCGCCAGCAGCTTAGGGATGGGCACAGATACGCAGTATTTT; CDR3aa: CASSLGMGTDTQYF; abundance: few; v_gene: TRBV5-1; j_gene: TRBJ2-3; d_gene: -
CDR3nt: TGTGCCAGCAGCCAGGTCGGACTACCCTTAGGAGAGCAGTACTTC; CDR3aa: CASSQVGLPLGEQYF; abundance: many; v_gene: TRBV3-1; j_gene: TRBJ2-7; d_gene: -